This passage covers 8 T cell receptor beta chains from one sample sequenced in a study of glioma-infiltrating T cells after dendritic cell vaccination. TCRdb's table, derived via immunoSEQ multiplex PCR, lists solely in-frame clones and lacks some. The sample carries about 99,000 clones, roughly 76% recorded once. Sequencing used blood, obtained before dendritic cell vaccination. All receptors come from a human donor with glioblastoma.

This clone was recorded only once. The rearrangement uses TRBV2 and TRBJ2-2, with TRBD2 as a possible D gene (5 bases). V lost 3 bases to trimming and J lost 3 bases, with 8 bases between them. The germline V gene has CDR1 SNHLY and CDR2 FYNNEI. The CDR3 consists of 14 residues. This chain's CDR3 is CASSDGLYTGELFF. For the CDR3, the DNA is TGTGCCAGCAGTGACGGACTGTACACCGGGGAGCTGTTTTTT.

The chain couples TRBV4-1 to TRBJ1-2; D is ambiguous. Germline-derived CDR1 and CDR2 are MGHRA and YSYEKL. The CDR3 length is 14 residues. V was shortened by 0 bases and J by 7 bases, with 12 bases between the two germline ends. This chain's CDR3 is CASSQESRHPGYTF. DNA of the CDR3: TGCGCCAGCAGCCAAGAAAGTCGACATCCTGGCTACACCTTC.

The CDR3 loop is CASSLVGLAGAGGTDTQYF. CDR3 sequence (DNA): TGCGCCAGCAGCTTGGTGGGGCTAGCGGGGGCTGGGGGCACAGATACGCAGTATTTT. V gene TRBV5-1 combines with J gene TRBJ2-3; 10 bases agree with TRBD2. J was trimmed by 1 base and V by 0 bases; bases with no gene match: 11. Germline V gives CDR1 SGHRS, CDR2 YFSETQ. CDR3 length equals 19 residues.

The rearrangement uses TRBV10-2 and TRBJ2-5; 12 bases align to TRBD2. V was pared by 8 bases and J by 4 bases, with 8 bases of the junction left unmatched. CDR1 and CDR2 (germline): WSHSY, SAAADI. The CDR3 is made up of 15 amino acids. The CDR3 region has the DNA TGCGCCAGCTGCCTAGCGGGGGGGCCCGGAGAGACCCAGTACTTC. Translated: CASCLAGGPGETQYF.

The chain joins TRBV9 to TRBJ2-7; D uncertain. Trimming left V 0 bases short and J 1 base short, with 8 bases between. This CDR3 has 14 residues. CDR1 and CDR2 (germline): SGDLS, YYNGEE. CDR3 residues: CASSVGPGSYEQYF. Written as DNA, the CDR3 is TGTGCCAGCAGCGTAGGCCCAGGTTCCTACGAGCAGTACTTC.

V is TRBV11-2 and J is TRBJ2-7; no clear D. V lost 1 base and J lost 0, with 7 bases in between. This CDR3 region has 14 residues. Germline V gives CDR1 SGHAT, CDR2 FQNNGV. The CDR3 region is CASSLGGSSYEQYF. The CDR3 coding sequence is TGTGCCAGCAGCTTAGGAGGAAGCTCCTACGAGCAGTACTTC.

The chain uses TRBV11-2 and TRBJ2-2; D not resolved. With 3 bases removed from V and 1 base from J, the gap between germline ends came to 6 bases. The CDR3 is 14 amino acids. Germline lookup yields CDR1 SGHAT and CDR2 FQNNGV. CDR3 nucleotides: TGTGCCAGCAGCTTCTCGGGGAACACCGGGGAGCTGTTTTTT. It encodes CASSFSGNTGELFF. The complete variable domain, with remaining parts taken from reference TRBV11-2 and TRBJ2-2, reads EAGVAQSPRYKIIEKRQSVAFWCNPISGHATLYWYQQILGQGPKLLIQFQNNGVVDDSQLPKDRFSAERLKGVDSTLKIQPAKLEDSAVYLCASSFSGNTGELFFGEGSRLTVL.

The J gene is TRBJ1-1, the V gene TRBV7-2, with TRBD1 matching 11 bases. The trim removed 6 bases at V and 5 bases at J, leaving 5 bases unmatched. From germline, CDR1 is SGHTA and CDR2 FQGNSA. This CDR3 comprises 14 residues. The chain's CDR3 is CASSAGQGATEAFF. CDR3 sequence (DNA): TGTGCCAGCAGTGCAGGACAGGGGGCAACTGAAGCTTTCTTT. The whole variable domain, filled in from reference TRBV7-2 and TRBJ1-1, reads GAGVSQSPSNKVTEKGKDVELRCDPISGHTALYWYRQSLGQGLEFLIYFQGNSAPDKSGLPSDRFSAERTGGSVSTLTIQRTQQEDSAVYLCASSAGQGATEAFFGQGTRLTVV.